Each of the 24 T cell receptor beta chains below was sequenced from the same sample in a study of shared clonotypes between healthy human individuals. Sequenced by immunoSEQ multiplex PCR; TCRdb stores in-frame clones only, minus some. The sample consists of over 400,000 clones, roughly 80% of them appearing once. Sequencing input: PBMCs. These receptors originate from a woman aged 40 to 50 in good health. Some clones in this sample may be carry-over from other donors' samples.

The chain uses TRBV2 and TRBJ2-7, with D tentatively TRBD1 or TRBD2 (6 bases each). From germline, CDR1 is SNHLY and CDR2 FYNNEI. Deletions cut 7 bases from V and 3 bases from J, with 22 bases between. The CDR3 consists of 16 residues. DNA of the CDR3: TGTGCCAGCACCTCCCGTAGAGGGGGGCCCTACTACGAGCAGTACTTC. Amino acid sequence: CASTSRRGGPYYEQYF.

The CDR3 protein is CASSTPGGTEAFF. The CDR3, as DNA: TGTGCCAGCAGTACCCCGGGAGGGACTGAAGCTTTCTTT. This chain links TRBV27 with TRBJ1-1; D gene uncertain. Germline V gene sequence: CDR1 MNHEY, CDR2 SMNVEV (reference sequence). With 5 bases removed from V and 5 bases from J, the gap between germline ends came to 12 bases. The CDR3 loop spans 13 amino acids.

Comments on this clone: Relative to the germline gene, one junction end is altered; a read error may explain this. The rearrangement links TRBV7-3 to TRBJ2-2; 7 positions agree with TRBD2. The CDR3 length is 16 residues. The germline gives CDR1 SGHTA, CDR2 FQGTGA. For the CDR3, the DNA is TGTGCCAGCGGCTTAATTGGCGGGAGTTACACCGGGGAGCTGTTTTTT. It codes for CASGLIGGSYTGELFF.

V gene TRBV6-6 combines with J gene TRBJ1-2; 7 positions agree with TRBD1. CDR1 MNHNY and CDR2 SVGAGI come from the germline V gene (reference sequence). The CDR3 has 14 amino acids. Trimming took 7 bases from V and 3 from J; bases not matched to a gene: 8. The CDR3 protein is CASTTGVGHYGYTF. The DNA for the CDR3 is TGTGCCAGCACCACAGGGGTTGGGCACTATGGCTACACCTTC.

The rearrangement uses TRBV9 and TRBJ2-1, with 9 positions matching TRBD2. Looked up from germline, CDR1 is SGDLS and CDR2 is YYNGEE. V lost 0 bases, J lost 7 bases, and 8 bases stayed unmatched. There are 16 residues in the CDR3. The CDR3 DNA reads TGTGCCAGCAGCGTAGATGCGGGAGGGTTGGGTAATGAGCAGTTCTTC. Protein: CASSVDAGGLGNEQFF.

V is TRBV5-1 and J is TRBJ2-2; no definite D call. The CDR3 is 15 amino acids. V dropped 6 bases and J dropped 4 bases, with 16 bases sitting between them. CDR1 is SGHRS and CDR2 is YFSETQ in the germline V gene. CDR3 sequence reads: CASMDLRVSTGELFF. CDR3 DNA sequence: TGCGCCAGCATGGACCTAAGGGTTTCCACCGGGGAGCTGTTTTTT.

This clone was counted a few times. V and J are TRBV11-2 and TRBJ2-7; TRBD1 agrees at 10 bases. Germline V lookup: CDR1 SGHAT, CDR2 FQNNGV. V trimming: 0 bases; J trimming: 2 bases; junction bases outside the gene matches: 4. There are 16 residues in the CDR3. CDR3 coding DNA: TGTGCCAGCAGCTTAGATCTGGGGACAGGGGCCTACGAGCAGTACTTC. Translating it yields CASSLDLGTGAYEQYF. The whole variable domain, filled in from reference TRBV11-2 and TRBJ2-7, reads EAGVAQSPRYKIIEKRQSVAFWCNPISGHATLYWYQQILGQGPKLLIQFQNNGVVDDSQLPKDRFSAERLKGVDSTLKIQPAKLEDSAVYLCASSLDLGTGAYEQYFGPGTRLTVT.

The chain links TRBV6-6 to TRBJ2-7, with 8 bases that match TRBD1. Trimming cost V 0 bases and J 2 bases; bases outside gene matches: 6. The CDR3 contains 16 residues. CDR1 is MNHNY, CDR2 SVGAGI, per germline (reference sequence). CDR3 amino acids: CASSYSRQGATYEQYF. For the CDR3, the DNA is TGTGCCAGCAGTTACTCACGGCAGGGGGCCACCTACGAGCAGTACTTC.

The rearrangement joins TRBV5-1 to TRBJ2-7; 7 bases are shared with TRBD2. V trimming: 4 bases; J trimming: 4 bases; junction bases outside the gene matches: 8. Germline loops: CDR1 SGHRS, CDR2 YFSETQ. The CDR3 has 14 residues. CDR3 loop: CASSASGGFYEQYF. The CDR3 nucleotides are TGCGCCAGCAGCGCCTCCGGGGGGTTTTACGAGCAGTACTTC.

The chain employs TRBV10-3 and TRBJ2-7; possibly TRBD1 for D (6 bases). Trimming took off 4 bases at V and 3 bases at J, with 13 bases between the two ends. Germline V gene lookup returns CDR1 ENHRY and CDR2 SYGVKD. The CDR3 totals 14 residues. CDR3 in amino acids: CAISAAGTYYEQYF. CDR3 DNA: TGTGCCATCAGTGCCGCCGGGACATACTACGAGCAGTACTTC.

The chain is built from TRBV27 and TRBJ2-7, with 7 bases aligning to TRBD1. The trim removed 5 bases at V and 2 bases at J, leaving 9 bases unmatched. The CDR3 extends over 15 amino acids. Germline lookup yields CDR1 MNHEY and CDR2 SMNVEV (reference sequence). In DNA form, the CDR3 reads TGTGCCAGCAGTGTCCATCAGGGGGAAACCTACGAGCAGTACTTC. It specifies CASSVHQGETYEQYF.

The V call is TRBV27, the J call TRBJ1-3; no clear D. Between the trimmed V and J ends, which lost 5 bases and 3 bases, there was a span of 8 bases. The CDR3 runs 13 residues. Germline V gene sequence: CDR1 MNHEY, CDR2 SMNVEV (reference sequence). The CDR3 sequence is CASSPLGGNTIYF. The CDR3 nucleotides read TGTGCCAGCAGTCCCCTAGGTGGAAACACCATATATTTT.

The chain recombines TRBV7-9 with TRBJ1-3, with 7 bases matching TRBD1. From germline, CDR1 is SEHNR and CDR2 FQNEAQ (reference sequence). This CDR3 has 18 amino acids. Trimming removed 1 base from V and 0 bases from J; junction bases left unmatched: 9. The CDR3 sequence is CASSLGRTGPDSGNTIYF. Here the CDR3 DNA reads TGTGCCAGCAGCTTAGGACGGACAGGTCCTGACTCTGGAAACACCATATATTTT. The full variable domain, its missing parts supplied by reference TRBV7-9 and TRBJ1-3, is DTGVSQNPRHKITKRGQNVTFRCDPISEHNRLYWYRQTLGQGPEFLTYFQNEAQLEKSRLLSDRFSAERPKGSFSTLEIQRTEQGDSAMYLCASSLGRTGPDSGNTIYFGEGSWLTVV.

The V and J genes are TRBV6-5 and TRBJ2-7; TRBD1 might be the D (5 bases). CDR1 is MNHEY and CDR2 is SVGAGI in the germline V gene. This CDR3 comprises 13 residues. The ends were cut back, 8 bases at V and 0 bases at J, with 11 bases in the middle. CDR3 region: CASFSRDSYEQYF. CDR3 nucleotides: TGTGCCAGCTTCAGCAGGGACTCCTACGAGCAGTACTTC.

This clone was detected only once. This likely stems from a read error, as it lies one base from a far larger clone. The chain couples TRBV29-1 to TRBJ2-3, with a possible D match to TRBD2 (6 bases). Germline V gene data show CDR1 as SQVTM and CDR2 as ANQGSEA. The CDR3 extends over 15 amino acids. CDR3 sequence reads: CSVVLPVTSTDTRYF. CDR3 nucleotide sequence: TGCAGCGTTGTCTTGCCGGTAACTAGCACAGATACGCGGTATTTT.

The rearrangement links TRBV18 to TRBJ1-2; D is uncertain. The V gene's germline CDR1 is KGHSH and CDR2 LQKENI. Trimming took 2 bases from V and 2 from J, leaving 9 bases between them. The CDR3 has 14 residues. The CDR3 sequence: CASSPEQTNYGYTF. DNA for the CDR3: TGTGCCAGCTCACCAGAGCAAACCAACTATGGCTACACCTTC.

The gene calls are TRBV14 and TRBJ2-5; 12 nucleotides match TRBD2. V lost 3 bases to trimming and J lost 4 bases; unmatched junction nucleotides: 3. Germline assignment: CDR1 SGHDN and CDR2 FVKESK. The length of the CDR3 is 15 residues. CDR3 region: CASSQLAGGPETQYF. As DNA, the CDR3 is TGTGCCAGCAGCCAGCTAGCGGGAGGGCCAGAGACCCAGTACTTC.

The V and J genes are TRBV30 and TRBJ1-2, with TRBD1 matching 9 bases. CDR1 is GTSNPN and CDR2 is SVGIG in the germline V gene (reference sequence). Trimming took 2 bases from V and 2 from J; bases not matched to a gene: 6. The CDR3 has 15 residues. CDR3 DNA: TGTGCCTGGAGTACTACAGGGGGCGCGAACTATGGCTACACCTTC. Translation gives CAWSTTGGANYGYTF.

The V and J genes are TRBV11-2 and TRBJ2-5, with D possibly matching TRBD2 (6 bases). The CDR3 loop spans 14 amino acids. V gave up 6 bases and J gave up 3 bases, with 14 bases separating them. Germline assignment: CDR1 SGHAT and CDR2 FQNNGV. The chain's CDR3 is CASSTHSGEETQYF. CDR3 nucleotide sequence: TGTGCCAGCAGTACTCATAGCGGAGAAGAGACCCAGTACTTC.

This clone is a singleton in its sample. A far larger clone is one base from this, pointing to a likely read error. The CDR3 DNA is TGCGCCAGCAGCCAAGGCTCAAGGACGCAGAGGGGCGAGCAGTACTTC. Its translation: CASSQGSRTQRGEQYF. The chain has TRBV4-3 and TRBJ2-7; D is tentatively TRBD1 or TRBD2 (5 bases each). Germline CDR1 and CDR2: LGHNA and YSLEER. V lost 1 base and J 6 bases, leaving 19 bases between the germline ends. The CDR3 consists of 16 residues.

This chain links TRBV30 with TRBJ2-5; 10 bases map to TRBD2. The CDR3 sequence is 18 residues long. Per the germline V gene, CDR1 is GTSNPN and CDR2 is SVGIG (reference sequence). The junction had 17 bases not matched to a gene; V was cut back by 5 bases and J by 2 bases. The CDR3 DNA follows: TGTGCCTGGGTTCAAGGACTAGCGGCACGCCATACACAAGAGACCCAGTACTTC. The encoded protein is CAWVQGLAARHTQETQYF.

The chain recombines TRBV7-6 with TRBJ1-5; D gene unclear. Trimming took 2 bases from V and 0 from J, leaving 8 bases between them. This CDR3 contains 15 residues. The germline V gene encodes CDR1 SGHVS and CDR2 FNYEAQ. As DNA, the CDR3 is TGTGCCAGCAGCTTAACCGGGGATAGCAATCAGCCCCAGCATTTT. It translates to CASSLTGDSNQPQHF.

V usage is TRBV19 and J usage is TRBJ1-3; TRBD1 is a possible D gene (6 bases). This CDR3 comprises 15 residues. Per the germline V gene, CDR1 is LNHDA and CDR2 is SQIVND (reference sequence). V lost 3 bases and J 4 bases, leaving 13 bases between the germline ends. The CDR3 DNA reads as TGTGCCAGTAGTATCGACAGGCGCTTGGGAAACACCATATATTTT. It yields the protein CASSIDRRLGNTIYF. Supplemented by reference TRBV19 and TRBJ1-3, the full variable domain reads DGGITQSPKYLFRKEGQNVTLSCEQNLNHDAMYWYRQDPGQGLRLIYYSQIVNDFQKGDIAEGYSVSREKKESFPLTVTSAQKNPTAFYLCASSIDRRLGNTIYFGEGSWLTVV.

CDR3 sequence (DNA): TGTGCCAGCAGTGACTTCAACACCGGGGAGCTGTTTTTT. Encoded protein: CASSDFNTGELFF. This chain links TRBV6-4 with TRBJ2-2; no reliable D call. The ends were cut back, 1 base at V and 2 bases at J, with 2 bases in the middle. The germline V gene has CDR1 MRHNA and CDR2 SNTAGT. This CDR3 has 13 residues.